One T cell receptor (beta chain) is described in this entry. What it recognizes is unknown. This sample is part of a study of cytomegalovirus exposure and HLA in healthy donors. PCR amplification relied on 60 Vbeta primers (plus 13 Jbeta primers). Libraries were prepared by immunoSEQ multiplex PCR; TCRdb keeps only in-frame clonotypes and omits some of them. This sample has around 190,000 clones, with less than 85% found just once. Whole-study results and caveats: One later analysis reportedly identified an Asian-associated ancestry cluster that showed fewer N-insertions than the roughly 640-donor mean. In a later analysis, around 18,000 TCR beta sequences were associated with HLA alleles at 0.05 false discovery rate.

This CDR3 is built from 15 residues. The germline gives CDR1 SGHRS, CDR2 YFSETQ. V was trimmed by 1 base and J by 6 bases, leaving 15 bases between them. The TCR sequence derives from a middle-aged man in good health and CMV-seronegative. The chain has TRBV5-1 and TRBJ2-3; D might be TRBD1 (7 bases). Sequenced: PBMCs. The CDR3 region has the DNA TGCGCCAGCAGCTTGCAGGGGGGCGCGGGGGATACGCAGTATTTT. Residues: CASSLQGGAGDTQYF.